What follows is one TCR beta chain and its context. No cognate antigen has been identified for it. Base qualities are not at hand, and no much larger clone is one base apart. The CDR3 spans 15 residues, from the cysteine through the phenylalanine. Only CDR3 DNA is held: 45 bases, read in frame from base 1. Per the germline V gene, KGHSH is the CDR1 and LQKENI is the CDR2. Germline trimming amounts to 3 bases on V and 10 bases on J, with 8 as the count of junction bases outside the gene matches. The library was made by 5' RACE. Sequencing was performed on an Illumina HiSeq 2500. A second PCR of about 6 to 12 cycles was performed with a sample-barcoded 5' primer and a J-beta primer mix. Each TCR beta cDNA molecule received a unique molecular identifier from a template-switch 5' adaptor carrying 12 random nucleotides. At least 2.5 million CDR3-containing paired-end reads were obtained from each sample. First-strand cDNA was synthesized from all RNA with the Mint cDNA synthesis kit, primed by a TRBC-specific oligonucleotide. Following uracil-DNA glycosylase treatment, all cDNA underwent a first 18-cycle PCR with the universal primers M1SS and BC2_uni_R. As for the original processing: For normalization, 1 million high-quality reads, each with a distinct molecular identifier, were randomly selected from each sample. Instead of being binned into consensus sequences, reads that shared molecular identifiers were thrown out. MiTCR, run with a Q25 quality threshold and the strictest error-elimination algorithm, handled CDR3 identification, clonotype clustering and error correction. A nonparametric unseen species model with Euler transformation was used to estimate a lower bound on total TCR beta diversity. Through fastp at Q25 and MiXCR, TCRdb rebuilt clones from the public reads, retaining in-frame beta chains. CDR3 protein sequences are deduplicated, and each keeps its most common genes and DNA. None of the V and J calls come from the authors' own analysis; TCRdb made them. Within this sample are 650,000 to 950,000 distinct CDR3 sequences, with 40% to 50% of them counted one time only. The biggest ten clones account for approximately 19% of the sample.

These data are taken from a study of blood T cells in healthy people across ages (dated by TCRdb to between 2014 and 2016). As for the study more broadly: In model experiments, template switching captured about one uniquely barcoded TCR beta cDNA molecule for every two T cells. Age-related changes in TCR beta repertoire diversity were measured in the study by deep sequencing normalized with unique cDNA molecular identifiers. Four age groups were formed from the donors: young (average approximately 17 years), middle-aged (around 40), aged (62) and long-lived (about 75). To avoid experimental bias, donors of different ages were randomly spread across the sequencing lanes. For two donors (one aged 18 to 30 and one aged 80 or older), the study analyzed two additional independent replicas of 1 million unique cDNA reads from the same blood draw.

Systemically healthy Caucasian individuals from Russia, approximately 39 in total and aged about 6 to 95 years, were included as donors. Each donor gave about 9.7 milliliters of peripheral blood, drawn into EDTA-treated Vacutainer tubes. Ficoll-Paque density-gradient centrifugation was used to isolate PBMCs, with at least 7 million per sample. Total RNA was extracted from PBMCs with Trizol reagent, with at least 5.5 micrograms obtained per sample. For every donor, flow cytometry on a PBMC aliquot measured the percentage of naive CD45RAhigh/CD27high T cells. Results and caveats for the whole study, not just this receptor: Conclusive comparison of naive and antigen-experienced compartments was prevented by the profiling of bulk unsorted PBMCs. The long-lived group showed more naive CD4+ T cells, fewer expanded clones and increased TCR diversity than the aged group, suggesting age selection. Total diversity estimates from one million sequenced T cells were considered lower bounds and underestimates. As age increased, observed TCR beta diversity per million T cells dropped in a roughly linear way, and a significant reduction was already evident by age roughly 40. There was a strong correlation between observed TCR beta diversity and the percentage of naive T cells measured by flow cytometry. Because the CMV infection status of the donors was unknown, age-related changes in expanded clonotypes may potentially have been confounded.

The source of this sequence is a man in his sixties in good health. The chain uses TRBV18 and TRBJ1-6; TRBD1 lines up with 8 middle nucleotides. The sequenced material came from blood. At the DNA level, the sequence is TGTGCCAGCTCACCGCAGGGGGCCGGGAGATCACCCCTCCACTTT. It codes for CASSPQGAGRSPLHF.